Listed below are T cell receptor beta chains from one sample, sequenced in a study of OX40 agonist ivuxolimab in advanced cancers. Some clones are missing from TCRdb's copy, which holds only in-frame ones; the method was immunoSEQ multiplex PCR. Seen here are over 35,000 clones, 80% observed once, and the top ten hold 4% to 4.5%. The specimen comprised CD4+ or CD8+ T cells sorted from blood, sampled in a trial of the OX40 agonist ivuxolimab. Every receptor here comes from an adult with an advanced solid tumor such as melanoma, head and neck, liver or kidney cancer. CDR3s include the opening cysteine and the closing phenylalanine or tryptophan. D genes are given only for firm matches. The size of a clone is reported for some rows only, either as once, few or many, or as a class for expanded clones.

clone size: -
D gene: -
CDR3 length: 17
J gene: TRBJ1-5
V gene: TRBV19
CDR3 protein: CASRAETAFASNQPQHF
CDR3 DNA: TGTGCCAGTAGGGCCGAGACAGCTTTTGCCAGCAATCAGCCCCAGCATTTT

clone size: -
D gene: TRBD1
CDR3 length: 15
J gene: TRBJ2-7
V gene: TRBV6-5
CDR3 protein: CASSYSRGGGYEQYF
CDR3 DNA: TGTGCCAGCAGTTACTCGAGAGGGGGCGGCTACGAGCAGTACTTC

clone size: -
D gene: TRBD1
CDR3 length: 14
J gene: TRBJ2-4
V gene: TRBV18
CDR3 protein: CASSPSRQGNIQYF
CDR3 DNA: TGTGCCAGCTCACCATCCCGACAGGGGAACATTCAGTACTTC

clone size: -
D gene: -
CDR3 length: 15
J gene: TRBJ2-3
V gene: TRBV7-3
CDR3 protein: CASSLIGGWADTQYF
CDR3 DNA: TGTGCCAGCAGCTTAATCGGCGGGTGGGCAGATACGCAGTATTTT

clone size: -
D gene: -
CDR3 length: 15
J gene: TRBJ2-3
V gene: TRBV5-4
CDR3 protein: CASSPAVTSTDTQYF
CDR3 DNA: TGTGCCAGCAGCCCAGCGGTTACTAGCACAGATACGCAGTATTTT

clone size: few
D gene: TRBD2
CDR3 length: 15
J gene: TRBJ2-2
V gene: TRBV27
CDR3 protein: CASSLVAGGAGELFF
CDR3 DNA: TGTGCCAGCAGTTTGGTGGCGGGGGGGGCCGGGGAGCTGTTTTTT

clone size: -
D gene: -
CDR3 length: 14
J gene: TRBJ2-7
V gene: TRBV28
CDR3 protein: CASSSSGRGYEQYF
CDR3 DNA: TGTGCCAGCAGTTCCTCCGGACGCGGTTACGAGCAGTACTTC

clone size: -
D gene: TRBD2
CDR3 length: 15
J gene: TRBJ2-1
V gene: TRBV5-6
CDR3 protein: CASKLTSGSKGEQFF
CDR3 DNA: TGTGCCAGCAAACTGACTAGCGGGAGTAAAGGAGAGCAGTTCTTC

clone size: -
D gene: -
CDR3 length: 13
J gene: TRBJ2-7
V gene: TRBV19
CDR3 protein: CASSREGRYEQYF
CDR3 DNA: TGTGCCAGTAGCCGTGAAGGGAGATATGAGCAGTACTTC

clone size: -
D gene: TRBD1
CDR3 length: 15
J gene: TRBJ1-1
V gene: TRBV5-4
CDR3 protein: CASSNRDRGQTEAFF
CDR3 DNA: TGTGCCAGCAGCAACCGGGACAGGGGGCAAACTGAAGCTTTCTTT

clone size: -
D gene: TRBD1
CDR3 length: 12
J gene: TRBJ2-5
V gene: TRBV6-6
CDR3 protein: CASRTGAETQYF
CDR3 DNA: TGTGCCAGCCGGACAGGAGCAGAGACCCAGTACTTC

clone size: -
D gene: TRBD1
CDR3 length: 15
J gene: TRBJ2-7
V gene: TRBV7-9
CDR3 protein: CASSLGGTGIYEQYF
CDR3 DNA: TGTGCCAGCAGCTTAGGGGGGACAGGGATCTACGAGCAGTACTTC

clone size: few
D gene: -
CDR3 length: 14
J gene: TRBJ1-3
V gene: TRBV5-6
CDR3 protein: CASTLLGPSDTIYF
CDR3 DNA: TGTGCCAGCACCCTCCTGGGGCCCTCGGACACCATATATTTT

clone size: -
D gene: -
CDR3 length: 11
J gene: TRBJ2-5
V gene: TRBV30
CDR3 protein: CAWRAQETQYF
CDR3 DNA: TGTGCCTGGAGGGCTCAAGAGACCCAGTACTTC

clone size: -
D gene: -
CDR3 length: 15
J gene: TRBJ1-2
V gene: TRBV4-1
CDR3 protein: CASSRSGGRDYGYTF
CDR3 DNA: TGCGCCAGCAGCCGCTCGGGGGGCAGGGACTATGGCTACACCTTC

clone size: -
D gene: TRBD2
CDR3 length: 13
J gene: TRBJ2-1
V gene: TRBV7-2
CDR3 protein: CASSRIAGAEQFF
CDR3 DNA: TGTGCCAGCAGCCGGATAGCGGGAGCAGAACAGTTCTTC

clone size: -
D gene: -
CDR3 length: 16
J gene: TRBJ1-3
V gene: TRBV7-8
CDR3 protein: CASSLTGPVSGNTIYF
CDR3 DNA: TGTGCCAGCAGCTTGACAGGACCCGTCTCTGGAAACACCATATATTTT

clone size: -
D gene: -
CDR3 length: 15
J gene: TRBJ2-7
V gene: TRBV11-1
CDR3 protein: CASSLPSAPVGEQYF
CDR3 DNA: TGTGCCAGCAGCTTACCCTCGGCCCCGGTCGGTGAGCAGTACTTC

clone size: -
D gene: -
CDR3 length: 15
J gene: TRBJ2-6
V gene: TRBV28
CDR3 protein: CASSEWSSGANVLTF
CDR3 DNA: TGTGCCAGCAGTGAGTGGAGCTCTGGGGCCAACGTCCTGACTTTC

clone size: once
D gene: -
CDR3 length: 14
J gene: TRBJ2-1
V gene: TRBV4-3
CDR3 protein: CASSQEARVYEQFF
CDR3 DNA: TGCGCCAGCAGCCAAGAAGCGCGAGTTTATGAGCAGTTCTTC

clone size: -
D gene: -
CDR3 length: 13
J gene: TRBJ1-4
V gene: TRBV4-2
CDR3 protein: CASSQDGGEKLFF
CDR3 DNA: TGTGCCAGCAGCCAAGATGGAGGTGAAAAACTGTTTTTT

clone size: -
D gene: -
CDR3 length: 13
J gene: TRBJ2-7
V gene: TRBV27
CDR3 protein: CASSLEGSYEQYF
CDR3 DNA: TGTGCCAGCAGTTTGGAGGGGTCCTACGAGCAGTACTTC

clone size: -
D gene: -
CDR3 length: 12
J gene: TRBJ2-2
V gene: TRBV7-6
CDR3 protein: CASSLGMGELFF
CDR3 DNA: TGTGCCAGCAGCTTAGGAATGGGGGAGCTGTTTTTT